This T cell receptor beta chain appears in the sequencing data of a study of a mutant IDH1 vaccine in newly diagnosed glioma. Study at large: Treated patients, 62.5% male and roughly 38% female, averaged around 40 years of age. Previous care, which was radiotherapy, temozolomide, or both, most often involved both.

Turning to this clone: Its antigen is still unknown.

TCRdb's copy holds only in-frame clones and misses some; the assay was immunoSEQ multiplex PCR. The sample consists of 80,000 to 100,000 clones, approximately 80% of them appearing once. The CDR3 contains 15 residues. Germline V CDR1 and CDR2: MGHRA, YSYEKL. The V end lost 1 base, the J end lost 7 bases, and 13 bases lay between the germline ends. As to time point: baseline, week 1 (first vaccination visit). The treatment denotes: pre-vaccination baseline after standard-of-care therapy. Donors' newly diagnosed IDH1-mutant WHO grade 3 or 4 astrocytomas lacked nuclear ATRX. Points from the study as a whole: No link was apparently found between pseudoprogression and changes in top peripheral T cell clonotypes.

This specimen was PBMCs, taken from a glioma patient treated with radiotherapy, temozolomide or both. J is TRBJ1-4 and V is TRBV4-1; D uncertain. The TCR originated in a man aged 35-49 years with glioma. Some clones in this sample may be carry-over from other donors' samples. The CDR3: CASSQVGTLIEKLFF. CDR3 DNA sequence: TGCGCCAGCAGCCAAGTCGGAACTTTAATTGAAAAACTGTTTTTT.